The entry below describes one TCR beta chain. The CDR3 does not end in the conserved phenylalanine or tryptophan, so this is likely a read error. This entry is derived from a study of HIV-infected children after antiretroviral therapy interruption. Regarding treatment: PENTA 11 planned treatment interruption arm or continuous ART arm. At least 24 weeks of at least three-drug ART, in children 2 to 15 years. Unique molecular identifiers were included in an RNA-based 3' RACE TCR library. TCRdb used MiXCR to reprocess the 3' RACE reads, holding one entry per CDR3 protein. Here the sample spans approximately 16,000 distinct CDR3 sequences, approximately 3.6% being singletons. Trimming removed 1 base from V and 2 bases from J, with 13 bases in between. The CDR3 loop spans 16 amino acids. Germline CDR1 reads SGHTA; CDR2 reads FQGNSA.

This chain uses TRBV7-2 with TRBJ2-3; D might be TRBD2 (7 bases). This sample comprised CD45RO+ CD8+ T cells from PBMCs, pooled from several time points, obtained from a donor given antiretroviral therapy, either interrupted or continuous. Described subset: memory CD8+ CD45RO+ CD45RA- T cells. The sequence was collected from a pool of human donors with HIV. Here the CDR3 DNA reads TGTGCCAGCAGCTTAGAAGGCGGGGGCCTCACAGATACGCAGTATTCT. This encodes CASSLEGGGLTDTQYS.